Each of the 28 T cell receptor beta chains below was sequenced from the same sample in a study of T-cell memory formation after mild COVID-19. One entry per CDR3 protein, called by TCRdb with MiXCR from the 5' RACE reads. Here the sample spans some 130,000 distinct CDR3 sequences, roughly 24% being singletons. The source material was PBMCs or a T cell subset sorted from them (not recorded which). Receptors were obtained from an adult woman who had mild COVID-19 (a few samples of this study predate the infection). Cell type and time point are not known.

At least ten counts were recorded for this clonotype. The DNA for the CDR3 is TGCGCCAGCAGCCCCAGGGGGACCGGGAGTACCTACAATGAGCAGTTCTTC. Residues: CASSPRGTGSTYNEQFF. The V and J genes are TRBV5-1 and TRBJ2-1; D may be TRBD1 (7 bases). Germline V gene lookup returns CDR1 SGHRS and CDR2 YFSETQ. CDR3 size: 17 residues. With 4 bases removed from V and 2 bases from J, the gap between germline ends came to 19 bases.

This clonotype was seen a handful of times. This chain links TRBV20-1 with TRBJ2-7; the match to TRBD2 covers 9 bases. Per the germline V gene, CDR1 is DFQATT and CDR2 is SNEGSKA (reference sequence). Trimming took 3 bases from V and 1 from J; bases not matched to a gene: 4. The CDR3 totals 14 residues. The CDR3 loop is CSASPSGVSYEQYF. Written as DNA, the CDR3 is TGCAGTGCTAGTCCTAGCGGGGTTTCCTACGAGCAGTACTTC.

The chain joins TRBV12-3 or TRBV12-4 to TRBJ1-2; D remains unclear. There are 14 residues in the CDR3. V lost 6 bases, J lost 0 bases, and 11 bases lay in between. CDR3 loop: CASSYSVANYGYTF. CDR3 coding DNA: TGTGCCAGCAGCTACAGCGTAGCTAACTATGGCTACACCTTC.

This clonotype came up many times. This chain joins TRBV5-1 and TRBJ2-2; possible D gene TRBD1, 6 bases. The CDR3 totals 15 residues. Germline V gives CDR1 SGHRS, CDR2 YFSETQ. V was shortened by 0 bases and J by 2 bases, with 8 bases between the two germline ends. The CDR3 reads CASSLDRANTGELFF. DNA of the CDR3: TGCGCCAGCAGCTTGGACAGGGCAAACACCGGGGAGCTGTTTTTT.

This sequence joins TRBV9 and TRBJ1-1; 7 bases line up with TRBD1. The CDR3 sequence is 14 residues long. The V segment lost 0 bases and the J segment 3 bases; nucleotides outside the gene matches: 2. CDR1 SGDLS and CDR2 YYNGEE come from the germline V gene. The CDR3, as DNA: TGTGCCAGCAGCGTAGAGGGGGCAGACACTGAAGCTTTCTTT. Its protein is CASSVEGADTEAFF.

The chain is built from TRBV4-1 and TRBJ2-3, with a possible D match to TRBD2 (7 bases). CDR3 length equals 15 residues. The V and J ends lost 1 base and 5 bases respectively, with 13 bases between them. CDR1 and CDR2 (germline): MGHRA, YSYEKL. Written as DNA, the CDR3 is TGCGCCAGCAGCCAAGCGGCGGGGGCGATAGATACGCAGTATTTT. The encoded protein is CASSQAAGAIDTQYF.

This clonotype has only a few counts. The gene calls are TRBV6-5 and TRBJ1-1; possibly TRBD1 for D (5 bases). Germline assignment: CDR1 MNHEY and CDR2 SVGAGI. Trimming stripped 2 bases from V and 4 bases from J, with 11 bases between. The length of the CDR3 is 14 residues. The DNA for the CDR3 is TGTGCCAGCAGTTACGGGGGGATAGGCACTGAAGCTTTCTTT. Translating gives CASSYGGIGTEAFF.

In this sample, this clonotype turned up a few times. This chain links TRBV7-9 with TRBJ2-1; D not certain. V was trimmed by 4 bases and J by 6 bases, leaving 7 bases between them. The CDR3 covers 12 residues. Germline V gene data show CDR1 as SEHNR and CDR2 as FQNEAQ (reference sequence). The DNA of the CDR3 is TGTGCCAGCAGCTATCAAGGCAATGAGCAGTTCTTC. Translating it yields CASSYQGNEQFF.

The J gene is TRBJ2-5, the V gene TRBV7-9; D is uncertain. Germline values: CDR1 SEHNR, CDR2 FQNEAQ (reference sequence). CDR3 length: 16 amino acids. The V gene lost 5 bases and the J gene lost 5 bases, with 21 bases spanning the gap. Here the CDR3 reads CASSAKRTLRRETQYF. The CDR3 DNA sequence: TGTGCCAGCAGCGCTAAGAGGACCCTTCGAAGGGAGACCCAGTACTTC. Filled out from reference TRBV7-9 and TRBJ2-5, the complete variable domain reads DTGVSQNPRHKITKRGQNVTFRCDPISEHNRLYWYRQTLGQGPEFLTYFQNEAQLEKSRLLSDRFSAERPKGSFSTLEIQRTEQGDSAMYLCASSAKRTLRRETQYFGPGTRLLVL.

CDR3 bases: TGTGCCACCAGTGACAGACAGCTTCAAGAGACCCAGTACTTC. It is translated as CATSDRQLQETQYF. The chain recombines TRBV24-1 with TRBJ2-5, with a weak D call TRBD1 (5 bases). With 4 bases removed from V and 2 bases from J, the gap between germline ends came to 10 bases. Looked up from germline, CDR1 is KGHDR and CDR2 is SFDVKD. CDR3 length: 14 amino acids.

The chain links TRBV29-1 to TRBJ1-1; maybe TRBD1 (5 bases). Germline CDR1 is SQVTM and CDR2 is ANQGSEA. CDR3 length: 13 amino acids. V lost 7 bases to trimming and J lost 1 base, with 13 bases between them. The CDR3 nucleotides are TGCAGCGCCTTCGGTGGGGCGAACACTGAAGCTTTCTTT. This codes for CSAFGGANTEAFF.

The chain couples TRBV5-6 to TRBJ2-7; D uncertain. Trimming removed 4 bases from V and 0 bases from J, with 8 bases in between. Germline V gene lookup returns CDR1 SGHDT and CDR2 YYEEEE. This CDR3 has 13 residues. In DNA form, the CDR3 reads TGTGCCAGCAGCAACGACATCTCCTACGAGCAGTACTTC. Translation: CASSNDISYEQYF.

This rearrangement joins TRBV25-1 to TRBJ1-1, with 7 bases fitting TRBD1. The germline CDR1 and CDR2 sequences are MGHDK and SYGVNS. There are 16 residues in the CDR3. V gave up 2 bases and J gave up 3 bases; unmatched junction bases: 9. CDR3 sequence (DNA): TGTGCCAGCAGTGAACCCAACAGGGGTTGGGACACTGAAGCTTTCTTT. It is translated as CASSEPNRGWDTEAFF.

V and J are TRBV6-5 and TRBJ2-2; D not certain. This CDR3 comprises 14 residues. V was clipped by 7 bases and J by 5 bases, with 14 bases between them. Germline CDR1 is MNHEY and CDR2 is SVGAGI. CDR3 region: CASIPSGVTGELFF. Here the CDR3 DNA reads TGTGCCAGCATCCCGTCTGGGGTGACCGGGGAGCTGTTTTTT.

V gene TRBV30 combines with J gene TRBJ2-7; no firm D call. Deletions cut 1 base from V and 3 bases from J, with 4 bases between. Per the germline V gene, CDR1 is GTSNPN and CDR2 is SVGIG (reference sequence). CDR3 size: 11 residues. This chain's CDR3 is CAWSALYEQYF. The CDR3 DNA is TGTGCCTGGAGTGCCCTCTACGAGCAGTACTTC.

This clonotype has a handful of counts. The gene calls are TRBV27 and TRBJ2-1, with TRBD2 identical over 7 bases. The CDR3 is 15 amino acids. Germline V gene data show CDR1 as MNHEY and CDR2 as SMNVEV (reference sequence). With V trimmed by 2 bases and J by 4 bases, 5 bases remained unmatched. CDR3: CASSLRAGGYNEQFF. In nucleotides, the CDR3 is TGTGCCAGCAGTTTACGTGCCGGGGGGTACAATGAGCAGTTCTTC.

This clonotype was seen once. The CDR3, as DNA: TGTGCCAGTAGTTCGCGGGGACGCACAGATACGCAGTATTTT. This translates into CASSSRGRTDTQYF. The genes are TRBV19 and TRBJ2-3; D might be TRBD2 (6 bases). V was cut by 5 bases and J by 1 base, with 10 bases left in between. From germline, CDR1 is LNHDA and CDR2 SQIVND (reference sequence). This CDR3 has 14 amino acids.

A few counts support this clonotype. CDR3 sequence reads: CASSKGGQCNQPQHF. The CDR3 DNA reads TGTGCCAGCAGCAAAGGAGGACAGTGCAATCAGCCCCAGCATTTT. The V call is TRBV21-1, the J call TRBJ1-5; the D segment call TRBD1 is taken from the table without a DNA check. TRBV21-1 is annotated as a pseudogene. The CDR3 spans 15 residues.

The chain recombines TRBV4-3 with TRBJ2-1; D is unresolved. CDR1 is LGHNA, CDR2 YSLEER, per germline. Trimming stripped 0 bases from V and 0 bases from J, with 9 bases between. There are 16 residues in the CDR3. CDR3 sequence (DNA): TGCGCCAGCAGCCAAGATTTGAGGAGCTCCTACAATGAGCAGTTCTTC. Translation gives CASSQDLRSSYNEQFF.

This clonotype was seen a handful of times. CDR3 residues: CASSSNPEGEEKLFF. CDR3 sequence (DNA): TGTGCCAGCAGCTCTAACCCCGAGGGGGAGGAAAAACTGTTTTTT. The V and J genes are TRBV7-6 and TRBJ1-4; D may be TRBD1 (6 bases). Germline lookup yields CDR1 SGHVS and CDR2 FNYEAQ. Trimming pared 4 bases from V and 8 bases from J, leaving 17 bases between. The CDR3 has 15 amino acids.

This clonotype was picked up a small number of times. The chain uses TRBV9 and TRBJ2-2; D is unresolved. CDR3 size: 14 residues. V was clipped by 0 bases and J by 3 bases, with 6 bases between them. Germline loops: CDR1 SGDLS, CDR2 YYNGEE. This chain's CDR3 is CASSVAGDTGELFF. The CDR3 bases are TGTGCCAGCAGCGTAGCTGGGGACACCGGGGAGCTGTTTTTT. The variable domain in full, completed from reference TRBV9 and TRBJ2-2, reads DSGVTQTPKHLITATGQRVTLRCSPRSGDLSVYWYQQSLDQGLQFLIQYYNGEERAKGNILERFSAQQFPDLHSELNLSSLELGDSALYFCASSVAGDTGELFFGEGSRLTVL.

This clonotype was counted only a few times. V usage is TRBV7-3 and J usage is TRBJ2-1; no clear D gene. V lost 5 bases and J lost 14, with 16 bases in between. Germline V gene data show CDR1 as SGHTA and CDR2 as FQGTGA. The CDR3 has 12 residues. The CDR3: CASSLSAGPEFF. The CDR3 DNA sequence: TGTGCCAGCAGCCTAAGTGCTGGGCCGGAGTTCTTC.

This clonotype was recorded a few times. The chain has TRBV5-1 and TRBJ1-2; TRBD1 might be the D (6 bases). CDR1 and CDR2 from the germline V gene are SGHRS and YFSETQ. The CDR3 covers 16 residues. The V gene lost 2 bases and the J gene lost 4 bases, with 18 bases spanning the gap. The CDR3 coding sequence is TGCGCCAGCAGCTTTGCGCCCGGACAGAACATCTATGGCTACACCTTC. Protein: CASSFAPGQNIYGYTF.

Only a few counts were recorded for this clonotype. The V call is TRBV10-3, the J call TRBJ2-5; 12 positions agree with TRBD2. J was trimmed by 1 base and V by 0 bases; bases with no gene match: 3. The CDR3 extends over 17 amino acids. The germline V gene encodes CDR1 ENHRY and CDR2 SYGVKD. CDR3 residues: CAISESGLAGIQETQYF. The CDR3 region has the DNA TGTGCCATCAGTGAGTCCGGACTAGCGGGGATCCAAGAGACCCAGTACTTC.

This chain uses TRBV6-5 with TRBJ1-4; TRBD1 matches 8 bases. The CDR3 length is 14 residues. The germline V gene encodes CDR1 MNHEY and CDR2 SVGAGI. Trimming took 5 bases from V and 6 from J; bases not matched to a gene: 5. In nucleotides, the CDR3 is TGTGCCAGCAGTCCCACAGGGGGTCATGAAAAACTGTTTTTT. It is translated as CASSPTGGHEKLFF.

This clonotype occurred a few times. The V and J genes are TRBV7-9 and TRBJ2-5; 10 nucleotides line up with TRBD2. The CDR3 sequence is 16 residues long. Trimming took 0 bases from V and 5 from J; bases not matched to a gene: 6. CDR1 is SEHNR and CDR2 is FQNEAQ in the germline V gene (reference sequence). The CDR3 is CASSLAPSGSKETQYF. The CDR3 DNA reads as TGTGCCAGCAGCTTAGCGCCTAGCGGGAGTAAGGAGACCCAGTACTTC.

The rearrangement joins TRBV12-3 or TRBV12-4 to TRBJ2-2, with 7 bases fitting TRBD1. Unmatched junction bases numbered 7, after V lost 5 bases and J lost 1 base. This CDR3 has 16 amino acids. CDR3 DNA sequence: TGTGCCAGCAGTCCTCAGACAGGGAAGAACACCGGGGAGCTGTTTTTT. It specifies CASSPQTGKNTGELFF.

This rearrangement joins TRBV4-1 to TRBJ1-1; no clear D gene. Deletions cut 7 bases from V and 5 bases from J, with 23 bases between. Germline CDR1 reads MGHRA; CDR2 reads YSYEKL. This CDR3 is 16 amino acids long. The CDR3: CASTVGGGFGKTEAFF. The CDR3 DNA sequence: TGCGCCAGCACCGTGGGCGGAGGGTTTGGGAAGACTGAAGCTTTCTTT.